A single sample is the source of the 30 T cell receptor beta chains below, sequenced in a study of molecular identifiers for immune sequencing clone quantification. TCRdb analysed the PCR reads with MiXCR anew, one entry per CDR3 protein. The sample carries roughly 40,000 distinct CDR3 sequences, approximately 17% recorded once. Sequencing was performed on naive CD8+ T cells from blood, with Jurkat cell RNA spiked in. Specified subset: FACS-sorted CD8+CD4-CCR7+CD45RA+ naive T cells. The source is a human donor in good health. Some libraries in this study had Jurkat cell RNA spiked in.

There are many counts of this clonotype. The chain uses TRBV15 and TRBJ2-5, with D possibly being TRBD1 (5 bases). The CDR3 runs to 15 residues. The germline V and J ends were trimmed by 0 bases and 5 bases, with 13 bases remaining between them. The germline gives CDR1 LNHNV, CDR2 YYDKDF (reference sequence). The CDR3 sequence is CATSRDREGSETQYF. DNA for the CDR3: TGTGCCACCAGCAGAGACAGGGAAGGAAGCGAGACCCAGTACTTC.

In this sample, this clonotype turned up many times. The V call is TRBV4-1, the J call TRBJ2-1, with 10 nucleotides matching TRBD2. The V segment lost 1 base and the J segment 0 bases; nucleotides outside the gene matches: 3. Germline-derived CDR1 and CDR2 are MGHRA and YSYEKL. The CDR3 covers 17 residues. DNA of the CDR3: TGCGCCAGCAGCCAAGCATCTAGCGGGAGCTCCTACAATGAGCAGTTCTTC. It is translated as CASSQASSGSSYNEQFF.

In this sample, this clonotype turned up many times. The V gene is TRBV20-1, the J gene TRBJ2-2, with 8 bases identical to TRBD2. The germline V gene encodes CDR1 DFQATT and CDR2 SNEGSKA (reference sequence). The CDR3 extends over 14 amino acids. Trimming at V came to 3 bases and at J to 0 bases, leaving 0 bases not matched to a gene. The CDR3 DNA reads TGCAGTGCTAGTAGCGGGGCGAACACCGGGGAGCTGTTTTTT. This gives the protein CSASSGANTGELFF.

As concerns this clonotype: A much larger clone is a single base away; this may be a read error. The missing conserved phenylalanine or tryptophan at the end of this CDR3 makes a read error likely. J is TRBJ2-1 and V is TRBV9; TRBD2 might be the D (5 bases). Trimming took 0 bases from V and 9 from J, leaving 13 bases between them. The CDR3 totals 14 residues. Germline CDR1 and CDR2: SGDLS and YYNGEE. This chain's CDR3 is CASSVASGIGEQFL. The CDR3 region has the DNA TGTGCCAGCAGCGTAGCTTCCGGGATTGGTGAGCAGTTCCTC.

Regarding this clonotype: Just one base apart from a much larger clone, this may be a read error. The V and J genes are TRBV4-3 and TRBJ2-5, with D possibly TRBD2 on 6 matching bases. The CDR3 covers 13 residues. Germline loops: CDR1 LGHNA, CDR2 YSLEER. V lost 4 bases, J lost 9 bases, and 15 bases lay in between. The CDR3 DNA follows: TGCGCCAGCAGCCTGAGCAGGTGGGAGGCCCAGTACTTC. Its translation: CASSLSRWEAQYF.

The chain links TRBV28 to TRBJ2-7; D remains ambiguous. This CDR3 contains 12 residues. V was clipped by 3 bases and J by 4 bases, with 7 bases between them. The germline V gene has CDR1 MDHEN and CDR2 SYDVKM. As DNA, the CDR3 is TGTGCCAGCAGTTTTGAATCTTACGAGCAGTACTTC. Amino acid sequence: CASSFESYEQYF.

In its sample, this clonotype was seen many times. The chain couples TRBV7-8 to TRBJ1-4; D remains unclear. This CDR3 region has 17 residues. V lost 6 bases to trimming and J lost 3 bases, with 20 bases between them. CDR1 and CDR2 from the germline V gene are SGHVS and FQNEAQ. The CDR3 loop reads CASRALGQQSANEKLFF. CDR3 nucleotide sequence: TGTGCCAGCAGGGCCCTTGGGCAGCAATCGGCTAATGAAAAACTGTTTTTT.

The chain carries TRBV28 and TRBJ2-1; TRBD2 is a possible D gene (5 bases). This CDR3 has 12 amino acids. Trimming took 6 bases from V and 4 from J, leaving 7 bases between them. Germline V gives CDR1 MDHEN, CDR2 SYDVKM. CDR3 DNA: TGTGCCAGCAGCCGAGGGTACAATGAGCAGTTCTTC. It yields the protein CASSRGYNEQFF.

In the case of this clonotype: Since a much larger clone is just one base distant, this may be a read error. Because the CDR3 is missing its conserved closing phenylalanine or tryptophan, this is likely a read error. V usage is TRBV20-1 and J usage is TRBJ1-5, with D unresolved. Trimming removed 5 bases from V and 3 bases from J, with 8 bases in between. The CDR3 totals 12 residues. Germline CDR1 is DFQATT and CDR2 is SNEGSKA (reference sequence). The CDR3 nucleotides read TGCAGTGCTCTGGGCCCCAATCAGCCCCAGCATTAT. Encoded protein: CSALGPNQPQHY.

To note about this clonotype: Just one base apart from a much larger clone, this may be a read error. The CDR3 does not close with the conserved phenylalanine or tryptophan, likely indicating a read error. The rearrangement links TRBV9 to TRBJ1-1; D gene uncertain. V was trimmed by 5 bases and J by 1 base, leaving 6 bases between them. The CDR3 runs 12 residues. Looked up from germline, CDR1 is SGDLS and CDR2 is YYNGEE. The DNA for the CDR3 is TGTGCCAGCAGAGGACCGAACACTGAAGCTTTCCTT. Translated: CASRGPNTEAFL.

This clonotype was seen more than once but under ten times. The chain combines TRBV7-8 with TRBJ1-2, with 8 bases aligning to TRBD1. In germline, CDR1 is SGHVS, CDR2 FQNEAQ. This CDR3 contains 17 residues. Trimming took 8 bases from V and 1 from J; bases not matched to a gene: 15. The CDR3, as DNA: TGTGCCAGCGGTGGGGTCAGGGGGCCTTTGGTTAACTATGGCTACACCTTC. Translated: CASGGVRGPLVNYGYTF.

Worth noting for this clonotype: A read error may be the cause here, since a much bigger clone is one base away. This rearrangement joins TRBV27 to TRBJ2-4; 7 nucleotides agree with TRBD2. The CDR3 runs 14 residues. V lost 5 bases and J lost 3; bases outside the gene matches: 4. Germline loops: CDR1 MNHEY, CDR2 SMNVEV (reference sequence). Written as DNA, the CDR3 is TGTGCCAGCAGTCCACTAGCGAACAAAAACATTCAGTACTTC. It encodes CASSPLANKNIQYF.

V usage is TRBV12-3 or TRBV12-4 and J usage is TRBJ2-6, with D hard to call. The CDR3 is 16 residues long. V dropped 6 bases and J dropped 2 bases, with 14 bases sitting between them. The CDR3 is CASSQYRTPGANVLTF. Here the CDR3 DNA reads TGTGCCAGCAGCCAGTACCGGACCCCTGGGGCCAACGTCCTGACTTTC.

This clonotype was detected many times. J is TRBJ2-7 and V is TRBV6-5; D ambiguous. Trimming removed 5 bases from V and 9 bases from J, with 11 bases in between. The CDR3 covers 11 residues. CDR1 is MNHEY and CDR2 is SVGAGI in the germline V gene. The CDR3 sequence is CASSNQLGQYF. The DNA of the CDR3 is TGTGCCAGCAGTAACCAATTGGGGCAGTACTTC.

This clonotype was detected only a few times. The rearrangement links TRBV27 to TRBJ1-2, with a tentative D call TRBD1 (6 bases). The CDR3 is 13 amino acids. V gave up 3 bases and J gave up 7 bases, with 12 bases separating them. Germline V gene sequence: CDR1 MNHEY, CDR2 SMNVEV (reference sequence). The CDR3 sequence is CASSFSGAGGYTF. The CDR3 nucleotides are TGTGCCAGCAGTTTTTCGGGGGCGGGTGGCTACACCTTC.

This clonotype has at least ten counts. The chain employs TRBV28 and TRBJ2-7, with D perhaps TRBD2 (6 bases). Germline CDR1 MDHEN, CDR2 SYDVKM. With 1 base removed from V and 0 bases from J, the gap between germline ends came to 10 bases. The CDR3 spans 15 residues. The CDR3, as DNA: TGTGCCAGCAGTTTATTGGGGGAGGACTCCTACGAGCAGTACTTC. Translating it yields CASSLLGEDSYEQYF.

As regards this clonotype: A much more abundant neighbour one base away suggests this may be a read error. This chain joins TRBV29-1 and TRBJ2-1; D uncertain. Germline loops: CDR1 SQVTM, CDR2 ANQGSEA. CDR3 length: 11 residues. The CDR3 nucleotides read TGCGGCGTTGAATCCTTCAATGAGCAGTTCTTC. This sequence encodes CGVESFNEQFF.

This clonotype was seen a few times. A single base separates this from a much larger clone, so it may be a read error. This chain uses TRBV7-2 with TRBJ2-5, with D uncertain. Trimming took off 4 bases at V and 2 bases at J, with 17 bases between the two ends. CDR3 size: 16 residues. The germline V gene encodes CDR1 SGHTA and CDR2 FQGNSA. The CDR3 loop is CASSYPPSMVQETQYF. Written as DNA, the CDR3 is TGTGCCAGCAGCTACCCGCCCTCGATGGTACAAGAGACCCAGTACTTC. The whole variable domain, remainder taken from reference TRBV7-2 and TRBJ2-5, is GAGVSQSPSNKVTEKGKDVELRCDPISGHTALYWYRQSLGQGLEFLIYFQGNSAPDKSGLPSDRFSAERTGGSVSTLTIQRTQQEDSAVYLCASSYPPSMVQETQYFGPGTRLLVL.

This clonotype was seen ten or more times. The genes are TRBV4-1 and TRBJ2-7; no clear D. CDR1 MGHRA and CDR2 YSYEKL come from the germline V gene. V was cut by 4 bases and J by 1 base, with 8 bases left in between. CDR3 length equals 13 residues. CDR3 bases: TGCGCCAGCAGCCTCTTCGGATCCTACGAGCAGTACTTC. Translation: CASSLFGSYEQYF.

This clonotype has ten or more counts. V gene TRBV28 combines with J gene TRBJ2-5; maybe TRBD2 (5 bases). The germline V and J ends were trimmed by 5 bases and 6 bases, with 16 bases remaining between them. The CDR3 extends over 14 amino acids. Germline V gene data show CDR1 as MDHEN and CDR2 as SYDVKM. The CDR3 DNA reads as TGTGCCAGCAGTGTTCCGGAGGTCGCGAAGACCCAGTACTTC. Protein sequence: CASSVPEVAKTQYF.

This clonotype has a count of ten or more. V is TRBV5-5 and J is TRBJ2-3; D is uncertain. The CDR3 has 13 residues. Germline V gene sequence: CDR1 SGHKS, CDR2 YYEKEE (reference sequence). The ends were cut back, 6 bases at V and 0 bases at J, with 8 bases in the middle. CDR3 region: CASNFGSTDTQYF. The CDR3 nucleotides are TGTGCCAGCAATTTCGGGAGCACAGATACGCAGTATTTT.

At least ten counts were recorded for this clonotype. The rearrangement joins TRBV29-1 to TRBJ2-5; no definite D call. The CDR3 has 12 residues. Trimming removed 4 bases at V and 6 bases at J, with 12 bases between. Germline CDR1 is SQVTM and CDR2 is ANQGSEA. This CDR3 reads CSVGAARKTQYF. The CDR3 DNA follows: TGCAGCGTTGGAGCCGCAAGGAAGACCCAGTACTTC.

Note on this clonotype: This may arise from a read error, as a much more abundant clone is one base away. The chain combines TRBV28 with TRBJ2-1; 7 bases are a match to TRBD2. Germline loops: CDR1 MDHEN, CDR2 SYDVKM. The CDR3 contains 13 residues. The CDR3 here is CANSSTSWHEQFF. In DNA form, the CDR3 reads TGTGCCAACAGTTCGACTAGCTGGCATGAGCAGTTCTTC.

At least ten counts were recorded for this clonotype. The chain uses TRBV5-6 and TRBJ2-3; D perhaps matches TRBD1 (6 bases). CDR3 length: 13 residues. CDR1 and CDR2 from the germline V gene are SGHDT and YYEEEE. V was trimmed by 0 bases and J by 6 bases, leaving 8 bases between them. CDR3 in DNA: TGTGCCAGCAGCTTGGGGACAGTGGATACGCAGTATTTT. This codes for CASSLGTVDTQYF.

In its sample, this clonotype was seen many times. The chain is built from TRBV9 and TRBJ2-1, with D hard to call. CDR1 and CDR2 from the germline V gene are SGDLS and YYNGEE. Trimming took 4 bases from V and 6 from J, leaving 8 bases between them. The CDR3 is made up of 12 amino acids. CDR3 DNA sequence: TGTGCCAGCAGCCCGATCCCCAATGAGCAGTTCTTC. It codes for CASSPIPNEQFF.

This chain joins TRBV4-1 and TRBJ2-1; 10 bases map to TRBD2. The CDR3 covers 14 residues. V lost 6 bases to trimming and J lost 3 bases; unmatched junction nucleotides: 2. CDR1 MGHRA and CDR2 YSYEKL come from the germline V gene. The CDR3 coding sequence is TGCGCCAGCAGGGGGACTAGCGACTACAATGAGCAGTTCTTC. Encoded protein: CASRGTSDYNEQFF.

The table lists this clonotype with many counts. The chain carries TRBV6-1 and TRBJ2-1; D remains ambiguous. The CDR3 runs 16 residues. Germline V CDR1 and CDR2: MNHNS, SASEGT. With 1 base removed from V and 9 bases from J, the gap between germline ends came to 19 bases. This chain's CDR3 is CASSEGWGRAGSEQFF. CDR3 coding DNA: TGTGCCAGCAGTGAAGGGTGGGGTCGGGCCGGAAGTGAGCAGTTCTTC.

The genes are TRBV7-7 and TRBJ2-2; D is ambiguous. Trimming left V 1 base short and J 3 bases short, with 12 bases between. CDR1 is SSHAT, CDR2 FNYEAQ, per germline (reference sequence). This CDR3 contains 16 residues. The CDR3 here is CASSLGDRYDTGELFF. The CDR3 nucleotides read TGTGCCAGCAGCTTAGGGGATCGTTATGACACCGGGGAGCTGTTTTTT. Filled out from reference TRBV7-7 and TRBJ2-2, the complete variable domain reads GAGVSQSPRYKVTKRGQDVTLRCDPISSHATLYWYQQALGQGPEFLTYFNYEAQPDKSGLPSDRFSAERPEGSISTLTIQRTEQRDSAMYRCASSLGDRYDTGELFFGEGSRLTVL.

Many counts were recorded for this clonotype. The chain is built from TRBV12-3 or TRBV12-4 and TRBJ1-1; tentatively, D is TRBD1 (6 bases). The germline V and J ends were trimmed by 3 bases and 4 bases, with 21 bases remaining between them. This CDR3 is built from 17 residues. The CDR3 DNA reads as TGTGCCAGCAGTTTTCTTCTGACAGGTACCGGGAGCACTGAAGCTTTCTTT. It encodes CASSFLLTGTGSTEAFF.

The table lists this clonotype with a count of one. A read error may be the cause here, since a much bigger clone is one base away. The CDR3: CASSYPDYQATQYF. The CDR3 DNA reads TGTGCCAGCAGCTACCCGGACTACCAAGCGACCCAGTACTTC. V is TRBV7-9 and J is TRBJ2-5; TRBD2 is a possible D gene (6 bases). Germline V gene lookup returns CDR1 SEHNR and CDR2 FQNEAQ (reference sequence). CDR3 size: 14 residues. Complete variable domain (other parts from reference TRBV7-9 and TRBJ2-5): DTGVSQNPRHKITKRGQNVTFRCDPISEHNRLYWYRQTLGQGPEFLTYFQNEAQLEKSRLLSDRFSAERPKGSFSTLEIQRTEQGDSAMYLCASSYPDYQATQYFGPGTRLLVL.